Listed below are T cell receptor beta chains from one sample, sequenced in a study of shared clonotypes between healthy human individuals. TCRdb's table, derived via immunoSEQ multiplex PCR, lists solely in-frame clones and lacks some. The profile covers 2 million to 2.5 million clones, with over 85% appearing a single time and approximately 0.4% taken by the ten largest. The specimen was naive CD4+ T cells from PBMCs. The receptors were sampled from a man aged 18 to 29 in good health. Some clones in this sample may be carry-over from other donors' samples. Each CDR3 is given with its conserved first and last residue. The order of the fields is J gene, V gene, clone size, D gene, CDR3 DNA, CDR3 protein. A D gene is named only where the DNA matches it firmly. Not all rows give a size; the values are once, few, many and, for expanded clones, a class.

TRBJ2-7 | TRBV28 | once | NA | TGTGCCAGCAGTTTAACGGGCGAGCAGTACTTC | CASSLTGEQYF
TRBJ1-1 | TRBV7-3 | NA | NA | TGTGCCAGCAGCTCCCAGCAGGGTTTAGGGACTGAAGCTTTCTTT | CASSSQQGLGTEAFF
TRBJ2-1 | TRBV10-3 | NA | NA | TGTGCCATCAGCCCCCTGGGGGGTTCCTACAATGAGCAGTTCTTC | CAISPLGGSYNEQFF
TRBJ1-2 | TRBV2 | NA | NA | TGTGCCAGCAGTGAAGCGACGACGGGGAACTTC | CASSEATTGNF
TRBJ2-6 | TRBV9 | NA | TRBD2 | TGTGCCAGCAGCGCCGGACTAGTTGGGTCTGGGGCCAACGTCCTGACTTTC | CASSAGLVGSGANVLTF
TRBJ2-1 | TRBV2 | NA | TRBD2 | TGTGCCAGCAGTGGGGGACTAGCGTACAATGAGCAGTTCTTC | CASSGGLAYNEQFF
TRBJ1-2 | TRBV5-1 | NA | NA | TGCGCCAGCAGCCAAACAGGAGGTAACTATGGCTACACCTTC | CASSQTGGNYGYTF
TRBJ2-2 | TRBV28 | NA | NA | TGTGCCAGCAGTTTCTACGGCCTTACCGGGGAGCTGTTTTTT | CASSFYGLTGELFF
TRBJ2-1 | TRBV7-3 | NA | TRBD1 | TGTGCCAGCAGCTCTGACAGGGGCTCCTACAATGAGCAGTTCTTC | CASSSDRGSYNEQFF
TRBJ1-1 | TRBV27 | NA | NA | TGTGCCAGCAGACTCCCCGGGAGGGCGAACACTGAAGCTTTCTTT | CASRLPGRANTEAFF
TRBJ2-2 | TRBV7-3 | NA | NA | TGTGCCAGCAGCTTAACTAGGACAAACACCGGGGAGCTGTTTTTT | CASSLTRTNTGELFF
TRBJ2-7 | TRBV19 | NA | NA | TGTGCCAGTAGTCCACTTACAGGTGTCTCCTACGAGCAGTACTTC | CASSPLTGVSYEQYF
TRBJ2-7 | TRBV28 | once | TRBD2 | TGTGCCAGCATCGAAGCCGGAGCGGGAGCCGAGCAGTACTTC | CASIEAGAGAEQYF